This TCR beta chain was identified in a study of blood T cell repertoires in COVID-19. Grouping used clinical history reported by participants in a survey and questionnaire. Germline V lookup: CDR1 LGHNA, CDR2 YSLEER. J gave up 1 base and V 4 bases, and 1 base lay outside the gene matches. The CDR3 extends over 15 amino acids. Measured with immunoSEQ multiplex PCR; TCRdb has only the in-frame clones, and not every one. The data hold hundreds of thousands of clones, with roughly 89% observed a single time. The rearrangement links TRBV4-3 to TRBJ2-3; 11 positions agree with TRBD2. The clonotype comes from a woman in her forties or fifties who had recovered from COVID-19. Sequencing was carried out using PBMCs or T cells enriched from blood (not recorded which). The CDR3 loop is CASSRGLAGTDTQYF. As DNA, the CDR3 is TGCGCCAGCAGCCGGGGACTAGCGGGCACAGATACGCAGTATTTT.